This TCR beta chain was profiled in a study of T cell responses to AZD1222 COVID-19 vaccine (dated by TCRdb to about 2021). For the study in its entirety: AZD1222 recipients whose second dose came at about 4 weeks and those whose second dose came at about 12 weeks were combined into one group, since spike-specific TCR depth and breadth did not differ between the two schedules. Enrollment into the trials was organized by age into subgroups of 18-55, 56-69 and 70-plus years, and those subgroups contained approximately 150, 30 and 60 TCR-sequenced participants, respectively. A total of 233 trial participants underwent TCR sequencing, of whom approximately 200 had received two doses of AZD1222 and roughly 26 had received two doses of the MenACWY control vaccine.

CDR1 and CDR2, looked up from the germline V gene, are ENHRY and SYGVKD. The CDR3 numbers 12 residues from cysteine through phenylalanine. The DNA shown is the 36-base CDR3, in frame from base 1. V and J lose 0 bases and 11 bases, and a span of 11 bases separates them. Points on this clone: What this receptor recognizes is not known. The sample holds no much larger clone one base away, and base qualities are not on file.

The CDR3 regions of human TCRbeta chains were analyzed by immunosequencing. The authors' pipeline ran thus. TCRs in the repertoires were matched against a reference library of SARS-CoV-2-specific TCRs that had been generated with the MIRA antigen-specificity platform. Breadth was defined as the fraction of unique TCRs that were SARS-CoV-2-associated, and depth was defined as the fraction of total T cells that were SARS-CoV-2-associated. Using the MIRA data, each spike-specific TCR was assigned both to the spike region to which the TCR was reactive and to a CD4 or CD8 class. Log10-transformed breadth and depth values were compared by one-way ANOVA with Sidak's multiple comparisons tests. The source is immuneACCESS, and TCRdb retained only in-frame sequences with V and J called. Part of the clones is not carried over; for the studies checked, unresolved V genes explain less than half of this, and the remainder is unexplained. V and J calls and clone size come straight from that table; D and trimming were deduced from the DNA. The sample table contains over 130,000 clones; only one count was recorded for around nine tenths of them. Approximately 4.7% of the sample goes to the ten largest clones.

What the work shows at the level of the full study, not this receptor alone: The 56-69-year group was small, and its depth increase did not reach significance, likely because of low power. The whole spike protein was spanned by vaccine-associated CD4 TCRs, and dominant responses were seen in regions 160-218 and 743-854. Participants were mostly white British, with more females than males. The authors suggested clonal diversity may have been underestimated. Conclusions about previously exposed vaccinees are limited, since just 6 or 7 AZD1222 recipients were seropositive for SARS-CoV-2 at baseline. A significant rise in spike-specific TCR breadth and depth was observed after two AZD1222 doses relative to day 0 and relative to MenACWY recipients. Nearly half of unique spike-specific TCRs reportedly recognized epitopes outside regions mutated in the B.1.351 and B.1.1.7 variants. Because no samples from the day 14 peak response were available, repertoires could be characterized only after the peak T cell response.

The time point label on this specimen signifies: baseline before first vaccination. Vaccinee samples came from UK trials COV001 and COV002, including a single-blind randomized controlled phase 2/3 trial of AZD1222 (ChAdOx1 nCoV-19) in healthy adults. Trial participant PBMC samples were collected at day 0 and day 28 after the second dose for TCRbeta chain sequencing. The sequencing here drew on peripheral blood, taken on day 0 of AZD1222 vaccination. This receptor chain uses TRBV10-3 and TRBJ2-7; too little of a D gene remains to name it. This sequence was found in an adult in good health. The CDR3 reads CAISESGVVEYF. The DNA reads as follows: TGTGCCATCAGTGAGTCGGGCGTAGTCGAGTACTTC.